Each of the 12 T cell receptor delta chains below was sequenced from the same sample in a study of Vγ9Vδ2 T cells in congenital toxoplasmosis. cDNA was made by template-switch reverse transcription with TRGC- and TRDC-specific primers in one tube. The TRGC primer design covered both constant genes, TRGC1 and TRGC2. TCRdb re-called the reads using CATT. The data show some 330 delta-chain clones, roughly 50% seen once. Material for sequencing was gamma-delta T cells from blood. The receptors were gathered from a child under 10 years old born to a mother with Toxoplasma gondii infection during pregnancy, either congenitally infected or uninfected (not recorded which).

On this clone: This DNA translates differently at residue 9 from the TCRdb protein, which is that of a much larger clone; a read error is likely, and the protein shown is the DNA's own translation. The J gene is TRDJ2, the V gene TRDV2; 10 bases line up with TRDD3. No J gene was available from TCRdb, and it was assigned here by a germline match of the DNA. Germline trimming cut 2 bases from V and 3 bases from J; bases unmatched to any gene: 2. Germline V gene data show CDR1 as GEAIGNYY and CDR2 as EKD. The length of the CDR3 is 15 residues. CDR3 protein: CACDILGDVTAQLFF. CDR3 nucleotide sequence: TGTGCCTGTGACATACTGGGGGATGTGACAGCACAACTCTTCTTT.

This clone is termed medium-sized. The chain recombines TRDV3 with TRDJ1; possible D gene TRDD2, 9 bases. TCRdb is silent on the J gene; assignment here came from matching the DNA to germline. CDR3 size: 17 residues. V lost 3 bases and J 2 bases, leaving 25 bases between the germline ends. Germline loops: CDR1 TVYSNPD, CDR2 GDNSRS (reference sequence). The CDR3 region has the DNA TGTGCCTTACCCTCCCTTCCTACCTGGGGGAGAACCGATAAACTCATCTTT. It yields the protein CALPSLPTWGRTDKLIF.

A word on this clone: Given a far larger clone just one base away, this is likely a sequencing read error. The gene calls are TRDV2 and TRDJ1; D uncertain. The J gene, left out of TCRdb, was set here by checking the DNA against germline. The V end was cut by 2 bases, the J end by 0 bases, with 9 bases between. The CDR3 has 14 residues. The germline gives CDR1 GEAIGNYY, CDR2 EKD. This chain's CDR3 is CACDILVDTDKLIF. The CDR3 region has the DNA TGTGCCTGTGACATTTTGGTGGACACCGATAAACTCATCTTT.

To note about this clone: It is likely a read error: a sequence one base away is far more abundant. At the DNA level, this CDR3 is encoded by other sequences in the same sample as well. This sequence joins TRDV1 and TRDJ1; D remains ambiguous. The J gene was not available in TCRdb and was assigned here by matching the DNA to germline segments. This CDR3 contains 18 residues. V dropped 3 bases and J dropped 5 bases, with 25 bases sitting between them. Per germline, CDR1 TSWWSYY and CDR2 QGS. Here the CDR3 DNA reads TGTGCTCTTGGGGAGGACCCCCATAAAAACACTACCACAGATAAACTCATCTTT. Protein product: CALGEDPHKNTTTDKLIF.

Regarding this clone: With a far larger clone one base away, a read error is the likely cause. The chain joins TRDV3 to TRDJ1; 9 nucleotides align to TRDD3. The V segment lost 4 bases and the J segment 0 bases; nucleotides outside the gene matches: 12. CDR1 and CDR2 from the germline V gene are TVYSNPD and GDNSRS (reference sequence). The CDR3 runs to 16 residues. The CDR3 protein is CASGVLGDVHTDKLIF. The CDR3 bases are TGTGCCTCCGGCGTACTGGGGGACGTCCACACCGATAAACTCATCTTT. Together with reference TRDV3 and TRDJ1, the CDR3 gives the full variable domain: CDKVTQSSPDQTVASGSEVVLLCTYDTVYSNPDLFWYRIRPDYSFQFVFYGDNSRSEGADFTQGRFSVKHILTQKAFHLVISPVRTEDSATYYCASGVLGDVHTDKLIFGKGTRVTVEP.

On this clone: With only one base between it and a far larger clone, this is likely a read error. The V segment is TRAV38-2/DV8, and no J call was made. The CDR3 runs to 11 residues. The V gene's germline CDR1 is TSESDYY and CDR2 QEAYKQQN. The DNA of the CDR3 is TGTGCTTATAGGAGCAATGATAACCTCATCTTT. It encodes CAYRSNDNLIF.

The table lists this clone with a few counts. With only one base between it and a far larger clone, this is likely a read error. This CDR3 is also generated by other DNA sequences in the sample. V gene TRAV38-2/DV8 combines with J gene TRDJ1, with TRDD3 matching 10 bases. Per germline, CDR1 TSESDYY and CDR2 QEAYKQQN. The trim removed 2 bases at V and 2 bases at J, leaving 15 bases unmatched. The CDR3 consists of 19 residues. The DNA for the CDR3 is TGTGCTTATAGGAGGGCTTCCTACGAGGGGGATACGGGTACCGATAAACTCATCTTT. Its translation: CAYRRASYEGDTGTDKLIF.

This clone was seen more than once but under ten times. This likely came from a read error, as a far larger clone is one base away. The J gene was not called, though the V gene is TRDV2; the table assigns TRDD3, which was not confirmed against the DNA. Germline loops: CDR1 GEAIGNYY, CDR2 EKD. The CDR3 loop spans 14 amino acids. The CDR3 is CACDILGDTDKRIF. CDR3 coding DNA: TGTGCCTGTGACATTTTGGGGGACACCGATAAACGCATCTTT.

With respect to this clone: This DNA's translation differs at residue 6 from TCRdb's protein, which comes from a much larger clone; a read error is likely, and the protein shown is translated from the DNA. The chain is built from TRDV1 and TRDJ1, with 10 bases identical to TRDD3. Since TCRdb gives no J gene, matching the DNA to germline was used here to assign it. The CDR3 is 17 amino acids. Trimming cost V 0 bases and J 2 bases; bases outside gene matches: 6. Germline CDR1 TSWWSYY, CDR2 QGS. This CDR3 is CALGELGWGILTDKLIF. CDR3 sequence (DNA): TGTGCTCTTGGGGAACTGGGGTGGGGGATACTAACCGATAAACTCATCTTT.

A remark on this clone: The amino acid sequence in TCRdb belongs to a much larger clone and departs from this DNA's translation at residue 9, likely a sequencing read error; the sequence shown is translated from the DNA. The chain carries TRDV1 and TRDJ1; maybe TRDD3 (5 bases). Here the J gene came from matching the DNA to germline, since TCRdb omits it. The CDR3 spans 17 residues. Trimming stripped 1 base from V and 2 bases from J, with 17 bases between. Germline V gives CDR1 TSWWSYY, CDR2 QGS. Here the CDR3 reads CALGEPGWVILTDKLIF. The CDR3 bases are TGTGCTCTTGGGGAACCGGGGTGGGTGATACTAACCGATAAACTCATCTTT.

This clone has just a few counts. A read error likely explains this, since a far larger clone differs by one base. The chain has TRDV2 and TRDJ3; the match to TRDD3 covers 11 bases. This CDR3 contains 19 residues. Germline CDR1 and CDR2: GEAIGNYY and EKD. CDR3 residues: CACDKVLGDISWHTRQMFF. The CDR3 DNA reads TGTGCCTGTGACAAAGTACTGGGGGATATCTCCTGGCACACCCGACAGATGTTTTTC.

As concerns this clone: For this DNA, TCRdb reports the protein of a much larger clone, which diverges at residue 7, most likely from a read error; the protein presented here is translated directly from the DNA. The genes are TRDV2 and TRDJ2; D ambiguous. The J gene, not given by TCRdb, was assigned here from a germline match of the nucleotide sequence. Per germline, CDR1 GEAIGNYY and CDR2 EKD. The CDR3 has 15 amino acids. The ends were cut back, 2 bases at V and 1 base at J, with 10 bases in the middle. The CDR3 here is CACDILRDLTAQLFF. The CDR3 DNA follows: TGTGCCTGTGACATACTGAGGGATTTGACAGCACAACTCTTCTTT.